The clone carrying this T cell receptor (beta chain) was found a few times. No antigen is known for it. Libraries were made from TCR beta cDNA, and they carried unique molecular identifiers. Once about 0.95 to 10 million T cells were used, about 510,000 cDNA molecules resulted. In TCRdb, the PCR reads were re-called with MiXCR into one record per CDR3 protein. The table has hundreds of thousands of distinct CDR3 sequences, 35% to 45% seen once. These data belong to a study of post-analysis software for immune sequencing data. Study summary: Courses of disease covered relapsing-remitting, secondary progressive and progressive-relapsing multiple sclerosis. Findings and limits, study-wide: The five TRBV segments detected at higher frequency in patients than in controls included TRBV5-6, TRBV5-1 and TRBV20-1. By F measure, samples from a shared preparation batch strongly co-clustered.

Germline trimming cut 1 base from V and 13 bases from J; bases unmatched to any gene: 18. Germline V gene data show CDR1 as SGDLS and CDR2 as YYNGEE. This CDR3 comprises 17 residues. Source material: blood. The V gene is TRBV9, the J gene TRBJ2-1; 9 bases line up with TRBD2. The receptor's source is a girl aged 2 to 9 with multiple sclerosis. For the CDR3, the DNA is TGTGCCAGCAGCGTATCGGCCCAAGGCGGGGGGGATCCGATCCAGTTCTTC. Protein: CASSVSAQGGGDPIQFF.